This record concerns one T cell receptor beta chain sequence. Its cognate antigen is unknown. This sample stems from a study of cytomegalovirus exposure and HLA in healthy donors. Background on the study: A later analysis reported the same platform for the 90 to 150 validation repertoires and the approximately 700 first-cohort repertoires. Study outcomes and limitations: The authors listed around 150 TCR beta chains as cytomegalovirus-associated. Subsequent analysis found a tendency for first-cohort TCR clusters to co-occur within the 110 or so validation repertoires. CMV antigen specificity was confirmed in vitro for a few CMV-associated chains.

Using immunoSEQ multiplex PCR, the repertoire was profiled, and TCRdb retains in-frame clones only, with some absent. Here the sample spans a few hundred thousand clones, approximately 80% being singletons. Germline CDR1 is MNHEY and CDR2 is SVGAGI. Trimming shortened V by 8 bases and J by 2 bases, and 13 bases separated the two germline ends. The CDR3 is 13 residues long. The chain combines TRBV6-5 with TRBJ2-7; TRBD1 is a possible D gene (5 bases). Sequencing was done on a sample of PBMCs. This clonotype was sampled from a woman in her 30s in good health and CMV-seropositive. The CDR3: CASGQGQAYEQYF. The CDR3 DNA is TGTGCCAGCGGCCAAGGACAAGCCTACGAGCAGTACTTC.